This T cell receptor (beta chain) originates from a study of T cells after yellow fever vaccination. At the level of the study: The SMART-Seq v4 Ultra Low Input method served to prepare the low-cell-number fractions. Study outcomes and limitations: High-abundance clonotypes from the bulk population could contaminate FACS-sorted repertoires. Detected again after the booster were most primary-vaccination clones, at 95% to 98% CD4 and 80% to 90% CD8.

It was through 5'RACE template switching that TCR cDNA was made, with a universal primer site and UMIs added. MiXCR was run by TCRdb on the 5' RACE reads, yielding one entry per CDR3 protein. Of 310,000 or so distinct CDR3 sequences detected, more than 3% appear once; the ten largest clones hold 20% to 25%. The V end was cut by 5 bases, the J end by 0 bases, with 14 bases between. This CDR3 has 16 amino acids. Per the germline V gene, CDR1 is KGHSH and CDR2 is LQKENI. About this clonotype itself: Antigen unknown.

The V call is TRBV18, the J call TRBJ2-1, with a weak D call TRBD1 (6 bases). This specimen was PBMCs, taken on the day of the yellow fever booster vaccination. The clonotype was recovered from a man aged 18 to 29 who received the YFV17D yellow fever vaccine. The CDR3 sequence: CASSETGPTSYNEQFF. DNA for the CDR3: TGTGCCAGCTCAGAAACAGGGCCTACCTCCTACAATGAGCAGTTCTTC.